This is a list of T cell receptor beta chains from one sample in a study of T cell responses to AZD1222 COVID-19 vaccine. The method was immunoSEQ multiplex PCR; TCRdb's version includes in-frame clones alone and lacks a portion of them. Counted here are 180,000 or so clones, 92% occurring once; the ten biggest clones make up 1.3%. The sample here was peripheral blood, taken 28 days after the second AZD1222 dose. Source of these receptors: an adult who received the AZD1222 COVID-19 vaccine. Each CDR3 is given with its conserved first and last residue. A D gene is named only where the DNA matches it firmly. Clone sizes are given selectively: once, few, many, or a class where the clone is expanded.

abundance	v_gene	d_gene	j_gene	CDR3aa	CDR3nt
.	TRBV7-2	.	TRBJ2-2	CASSLEGTGELFF	TGTGCCAGCAGCTTAGAGGGCACCGGGGAGCTGTTTTTT
.	TRBV9	.	TRBJ2-3	CASSVGRGIADTQYF	TGTGCCAGCAGCGTAGGACGGGGGATTGCAGATACGCAGTATTTT
once	TRBV15	TRBD1	TRBJ2-7	CATSRDRGGEQYF	TGTGCCACCAGCAGGGACAGGGGTGGCGAGCAGTACTTC
.	TRBV7-9	.	TRBJ2-7	CASSRPESSTYEQYF	TGTGCCAGCAGTCGGCCAGAATCTAGCACCTACGAGCAGTACTTC
.	TRBV18	TRBD1	TRBJ1-5	CASSPGTASNQPQHF	TGTGCCAGCTCACCCGGGACAGCTAGCAATCAGCCCCAGCATTTT
.	TRBV5-8	TRBD1	TRBJ2-7	CASSLVSGTDAYEQYF	TGTGCCAGCAGCTTGGTATCGGGGACAGATGCCTACGAGCAGTACTTC
.	TRBV5-1	.	TRBJ2-7	CASSLHGPPSYEQYF	TGCGCCAGCAGCTTGCACGGACCGCCCTCCTACGAGCAGTACTTC
once	TRBV4-1	.	TRBJ1-5	CASSPEFGSQPQHF	TGCGCCAGCAGCCCCGAATTTGGTAGTCAGCCCCAGCATTTT
.	TRBV6-5	.	TRBJ1-4	CASRGIRTNEKLFF	TGTGCCAGCAGGGGGATTCGAACTAATGAAAAACTGTTTTTT
.	TRBV24-1	TRBD2	TRBJ2-1	CATSDPRTSGSLLGQFF	TGTGCCACCAGTGATCCGCGGACTAGCGGGAGCCTCCTCGGGCAGTTCTTC
.	TRBV4-1	.	TRBJ2-5	CASSQGDTSGQETQYF	TGCGCCAGCAGCCAAGGGGACACGTCGGGCCAAGAGACCCAGTACTTC
.	TRBV20-1	.	TRBJ2-3	CSARDPPAQYF	TGCAGTGCTAGAGACCCGCCAGCGCAGTATTTT
.	TRBV12-1	.	TRBJ1-5	CASSFDGSGHQPQHF	TGTGCCAGCAGCTTTGACGGGTCAGGTCATCAGCCCCAGCATTTT
once	TRBV19	TRBD1	TRBJ1-2	CASTDRGLRGYTF	TGTGCCAGTACGGACAGGGGGCTACGGGGCTACACCTTC
.	TRBV7-2	.	TRBJ1-4	CASSFGGQANEKLFF	TGTGCCAGCAGCTTCGGGGGGCAGGCTAATGAAAAACTGTTTTTT
.	TRBV28	.	TRBJ1-4	CASSLQTRRLFF	TGTGCCAGCAGTTTACAAACCAGAAGACTGTTTTTT
.	TRBV27	.	TRBJ1-3	CASSRGYSGNTIYF	TGTGCCAGCAGTCGGGGCTACTCTGGAAACACCATATATTTT
.	TRBV30	.	TRBJ1-1	CAWNTGGPYIAFF	TGTGCCTGGAATACCGGGGGGCCTTATATAGCTTTCTTT
.	TRBV28	.	TRBJ2-7	CASSTPPRDNSYEQYF	TGTGCCAGCAGTACCCCCCCCCGGGACAACTCCTACGAGCAGTACTTC
.	TRBV2	.	TRBJ1-5	CASSERGGNQPQHF	TGTGCCAGCAGTGAACGGGGGGGGAATCAGCCCCAGCATTTT
.	TRBV28	.	TRBJ2-7	CASTKGGVPYEQYF	TGTGCCAGCACTAAAGGAGGGGTTCCCTACGAGCAGTACTTC
.	TRBV6-5	.	TRBJ1-5	CASTPDKIQPQHF	TGTGCCAGCACTCCGGACAAAATTCAGCCCCAGCATTTT
.	TRBV5-5	TRBD1	TRBJ1-4	CASSGTGESTNEKLFF	TGTGCCAGCAGCGGGACAGGGGAATCAACTAATGAAAAACTGTTTTTT
.	TRBV5-1	TRBD1	TRBJ1-6	CASSFDRGTNSPLHF	TGCGCCAGCAGCTTCGACAGGGGGACTAATTCACCCCTCCACTTT
.	TRBV19	TRBD1	TRBJ1-1	CASSIDTLLRDRVTEAFF	TGTGCCAGTAGTATAGATACCCTCCTCCGGGACAGGGTAACTGAAGCTTTCTTT
.	TRBV19	.	TRBJ2-5	CATAGGQKLTQYF	TGTGCCACCGCCGGGGGGCAGAAGTTGACCCAGTACTTC
.	TRBV2	TRBD1	TRBJ1-6	CASTGQGGSPLHF	TGTGCCAGCACTGGACAGGGCGGTTCACCCCTCCACTTT
.	TRBV5-5	TRBD2	TRBJ2-7	CASSFRREELNEQYF	TGTGCCAGCAGCTTCAGGCGGGAGGAGCTAAACGAGCAGTACTTC
once	TRBV18	.	TRBJ1-1	CASSPADLNTEAFF	TGTGCCAGCTCACCCGCCGATTTGAACACTGAAGCTTTCTTT
.	TRBV5-6	.	TRBJ1-1	CASSLVGSAEAFF	TGTGCCAGCAGCTTGGTAGGGTCCGCTGAAGCTTTCTTT
.	TRBV7-9	.	TRBJ1-2	CASSLGREDGYTF	TGTGCCAGCAGCTTAGGGCGGGAAGATGGCTACACCTTC
.	TRBV9	TRBD2	TRBJ2-5	CASSPGMASGGQETQYF	TGTGCCAGCAGCCCGGGGATGGCTAGCGGGGGCCAAGAGACCCAGTACTTC
.	TRBV29-1	.	TRBJ1-2	CSVEGSDGYTF	TGCAGCGTTGAAGGTTCGGATGGCTACACCTTC
.	TRBV5-4	.	TRBJ1-4	CASSLGGGTNEKLFF	TGTGCCAGCAGCTTGGGGGGGGGCACTAATGAAAAACTGTTTTTT
once	TRBV30	TRBD1	TRBJ1-6	CAWSVISDRGGSPLHF	TGTGCCTGGAGTGTAATCTCCGACAGGGGAGGTTCACCCCTCCACTTT
.	TRBV7-2	TRBD2	TRBJ2-3	CASSLVGTSGVTDTQYF	TGTGCCAGCAGCCTAGTAGGGACTAGCGGGGTCACAGATACGCAGTATTTT
.	TRBV29-1	.	TRBJ2-1	CSVEGSGRNEQFF	TGCAGCGTTGAAGGAAGCGGACGCAATGAGCAGTTCTTC
.	TRBV11-2	.	TRBJ1-1	CASSLDSSEAFF	TGTGCCAGCAGCCTGGACAGCTCTGAAGCTTTCTTT
.	TRBV12-3/TRBV12-4	.	TRBJ1-2	CASSPGQNYGYTF	TGTGCCAGCAGTCCGGGACAAAACTATGGCTACACCTTC
.	TRBV3-1/TRBV3-2	.	TRBJ1-6	CASSLHNSPLHF	TGTGCCAGCAGCCTCCACAATTCACCCCTCCACTTT
.	TRBV6-2/TRBV6-3	TRBD1	TRBJ2-1	CASRPDRGQSEQFF	TGTGCCAGCCGCCCGGACAGGGGGCAAAGTGAGCAGTTCTTC
.	TRBV5-1	.	TRBJ1-1	CASSSGTAKMNTEAFF	TGCGCCAGCAGCTCAGGGACTGCTAAAATGAACACTGAAGCTTTCTTT
.	TRBV7-6	TRBD1	TRBJ1-2	CASSLGQGGYYGYTF	TGTGCCAGCAGTTTGGGACAGGGGGGGTACTATGGCTACACCTTC
once	TRBV5-1	TRBD1	TRBJ1-6	CASSLTGVNSPLHF	TGCGCCAGCAGCTTGACAGGGGTGAATTCACCCCTCCACTTT
.	TRBV11-2	.	TRBJ2-1	CASSFRGEQFF	TGTGCCAGCAGCTTCCGAGGGGAGCAGTTCTTC
.	TRBV3-1/TRBV3-2	.	TRBJ1-5	CASSPPHWGAINQPQHF	TGTGCCAGCAGCCCCCCCCATTGGGGGGCTATCAATCAGCCCCAGCATTTT
.	TRBV14	TRBD1	TRBJ2-2	CASSVGQGRAGELFF	TGTGCCAGCAGCGTCGGACAGGGTCGAGCCGGGGAGCTGTTTTTT
.	TRBV30	.	TRBJ2-1	CAWSPGNEQFF	TGTGCCTGGAGTCCGGGGAATGAGCAGTTCTTC
.	TRBV29-1	.	TRBJ1-1	CSVLESTEAFF	TGCAGCGTCCTAGAGTCCACTGAAGCTTTCTTT
once	TRBV27	TRBD2	TRBJ2-7	CASSPVGGSYEQYF	TGTGCCAGCAGCCCCGTCGGCGGGAGCTACGAGCAGTACTTC
.	TRBV18	TRBD2	TRBJ2-1	CASSPGGLGEQFF	TGTGCCAGCTCACCGGGAGGGCTCGGTGAGCAGTTCTTC
.	TRBV18	.	TRBJ1-1	CASSPGPGSSAFF	TGTGCCAGCTCACCCGGCCCAGGCTCGTCCGCTTTCTTT
.	TRBV6-5	TRBD2	TRBJ2-2	CATHRTSNTGELFF	TGTGCCACCCACAGGACTAGTAACACCGGGGAGCTGTTTTTT
.	TRBV16	.	TRBJ1-1	CASSQSRLNTEAFF	TGTGCCAGCAGCCAATCGCGGTTAAACACTGAAGCTTTCTTT
.	TRBV28	.	TRBJ1-6	CASSTPKWGASFSPLHF	TGTGCCAGCAGCACTCCCAAATGGGGGGCTAGTTTTTCACCCCTCCACTTT
.	TRBV28	.	TRBJ2-2	CASSLHSENTGELFF	TGTGCCAGCAGTTTACACTCCGAAAACACCGGGGAGCTGTTTTTT
few	TRBV18	.	TRBJ2-7	CASSIFGQNYEQYF	TGTGCCAGCTCCATTTTTGGACAGAACTACGAGCAGTACTTC
once	TRBV5-1	.	TRBJ2-2	CATTTEGGPGELFF	TGCGCCACCACGACCGAGGGGGGCCCCGGGGAGCTGTTTTTT
.	TRBV3-1/TRBV3-2	.	TRBJ1-3	CASSPRGSGNTIYF	TGTGCCAGCAGCCCGCGGGGTTCTGGAAACACCATATATTTT